The 5 T cell receptor beta chains below were found in one sample sequenced in a study of beta chain features in type 1 diabetes. The study reverse transcribed the entire isolated RNA, so it sequenced expressed TCRB transcripts. Data came from immunoSEQ multiplex PCR; TCRdb stores just in-frame clones and leaves some out. Of a few hundred thousand clones listed, 30% are singletons. The sequenced sample consisted of naive CD4+ T cells from blood. The receptors come from a young man in good health.

The table lists this clone with many counts. This chain uses TRBV10-3 with TRBJ2-3, with D perhaps given as TRBD1 or TRBD2 (5 bases each). Trimming removed 4 bases at V and 1 base at J, with 9 bases between. The CDR3 extends over 14 amino acids. CDR1 and CDR2 from the germline V gene are ENHRY and SYGVKD. DNA for the CDR3: TGTGCCATCAGTGTAGCGACAGGCACAGATACGCAGTATTTT. It yields the protein CAISVATGTDTQYF.

The chain couples TRBV30 to TRBJ2-1; TRBD1 matches 7 bases. Per germline, CDR1 GTSNPN and CDR2 SVGIG (reference sequence). Unmatched junction bases numbered 8, after V lost 0 bases and J lost 12 bases. The CDR3 runs 13 residues. This CDR3 is CAWSVKGALVQFF. The CDR3 bases are TGTGCCTGGAGTGTAAAGGGGGCTCTTGTGCAGTTCTTC.

This clone was detected a few times. This chain joins TRBV29-1 and TRBJ2-5; D is perhaps TRBD2 (5 bases). Germline lookup yields CDR1 SQVTM and CDR2 ANQGSEA. Trimming pared 0 bases from V and 5 bases from J, leaving 25 bases between. The length of the CDR3 is 18 residues. In DNA form, the CDR3 reads TGCAGCGTTGAAGATAAAATTCTGGGGATTGCCCCGGGGGAGACCCAGTACTTC. Protein: CSVEDKILGIAPGETQYF.

The V call is TRBV7-2, the J call TRBJ2-1, with 7 bases matching TRBD2. Looked up from germline, CDR1 is SGHTA and CDR2 is FQGNSA. Germline trimming cut 5 bases from V and 6 bases from J; bases unmatched to any gene: 10. The CDR3 runs 15 residues. The CDR3 reads CASSPSGTHGNEQFF. The CDR3, as DNA: TGTGCCAGCAGCCCGAGCGGGACCCATGGCAATGAGCAGTTCTTC.

This clone occurred a few times. The chain is built from TRBV25-1 and TRBJ1-4; a possible D gene is TRBD1 (6 bases). This CDR3 has 14 amino acids. Per germline, CDR1 MGHDK and CDR2 SYGVNS. The V end lost 3 bases, the J end lost 5 bases, and 10 bases lay between the germline ends. CDR3 sequence: CASSEMRGNEKLFF. The DNA for the CDR3 is TGTGCCAGCAGTGAGATGAGGGGGAATGAAAAACTGTTTTTT. Full variable domain (rest looked up from reference TRBV25-1 and TRBJ1-4): EADIYQTPRYLVIGTGKKITLECSQTMGHDKMYWYQQDPGMELHLIHYSYGVNSTEKGDLSSESTVSRIRTEHFPLTLESARPSHTSQYLCASSEMRGNEKLFFGSGTQLSVL.